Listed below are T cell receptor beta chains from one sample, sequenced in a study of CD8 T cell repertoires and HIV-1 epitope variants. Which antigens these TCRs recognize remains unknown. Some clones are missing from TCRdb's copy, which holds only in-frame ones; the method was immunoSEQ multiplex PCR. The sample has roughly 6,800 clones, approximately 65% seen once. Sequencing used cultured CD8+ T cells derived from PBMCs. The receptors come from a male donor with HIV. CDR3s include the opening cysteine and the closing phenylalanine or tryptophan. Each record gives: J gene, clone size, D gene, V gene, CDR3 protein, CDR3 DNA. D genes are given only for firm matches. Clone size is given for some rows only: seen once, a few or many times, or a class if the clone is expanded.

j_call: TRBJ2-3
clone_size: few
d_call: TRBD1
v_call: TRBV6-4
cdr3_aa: CASRRTGGDWRDTQYF
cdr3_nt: TGTGCCAGCAGAAGAACAGGGGGCGACTGGAGGGATACGCAGTATTTT

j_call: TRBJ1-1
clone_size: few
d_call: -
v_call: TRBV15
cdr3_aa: CATSREYTEAFF
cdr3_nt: TGTGCCACCAGCAGGGAGTACACTGAAGCTTTCTTT

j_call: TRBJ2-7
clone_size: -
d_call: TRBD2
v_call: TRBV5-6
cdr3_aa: CASSLALAGGSYEQYF
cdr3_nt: TGTGCCAGCAGCTTGGCTCTAGCGGGGGGCTCCTACGAGCAGTACTTC

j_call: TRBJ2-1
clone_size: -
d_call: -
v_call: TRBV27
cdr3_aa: CASSAPTSDYYNEQFF
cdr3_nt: TGTGCCAGCAGTGCCCCCACTAGTGACTACTACAATGAGCAGTTCTTC

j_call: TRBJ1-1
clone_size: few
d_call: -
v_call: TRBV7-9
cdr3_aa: CASSPTAEAFF
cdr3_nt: TGTGCCAGCAGCCCCACCGCTGAAGCTTTCTTT

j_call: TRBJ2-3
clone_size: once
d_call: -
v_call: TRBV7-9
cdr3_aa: CASSLVRALRADTQYF
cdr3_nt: TGTGCCAGCAGCTTAGTGAGGGCCTTAAGGGCAGATACGCAGTATTTT

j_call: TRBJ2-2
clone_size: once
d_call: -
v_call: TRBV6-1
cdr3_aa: CASSSDSTGELFF
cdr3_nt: TGTGCCAGCAGCTCGGACAGCACCGGGGAGCTGTTTTTT

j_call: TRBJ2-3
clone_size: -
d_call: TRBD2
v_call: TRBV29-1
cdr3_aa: CSVGSLAGGTDTDTQYF
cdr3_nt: TGCAGCGTTGGTTCTCTAGCGGGAGGGACTGACACAGATACGCAGTATTTT

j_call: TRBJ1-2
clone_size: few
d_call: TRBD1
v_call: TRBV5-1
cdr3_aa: CASSPTQGTHGYTF
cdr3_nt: TGCGCCAGCAGCCCGACACAGGGGACGCATGGCTACACCTTC

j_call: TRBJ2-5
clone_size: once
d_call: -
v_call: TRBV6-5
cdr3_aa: CASSLPGLQETQYF
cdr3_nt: TGTGCCAGCAGTCTCCCGGGGTTACAAGAGACCCAGTACTTC

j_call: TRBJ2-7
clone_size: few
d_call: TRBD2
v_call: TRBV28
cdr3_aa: CATENSIAGGPGGEQYF
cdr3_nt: TGTGCCACCGAAAATAGTATAGCGGGAGGGCCTGGGGGCGAGCAGTACTTC

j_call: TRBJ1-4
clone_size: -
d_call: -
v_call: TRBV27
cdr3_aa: CASSLVGQYNEKLFF
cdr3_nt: TGTGCCAGCAGTCTGGTTGGACAGTATAATGAAAAACTGTTTTTT

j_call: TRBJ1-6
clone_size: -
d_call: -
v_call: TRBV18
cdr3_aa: CASSPPSKEIYNSPLHF
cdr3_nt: TGTGCCAGCTCACCACCCTCCAAGGAAATCTATAATTCACCCCTCCACTTT

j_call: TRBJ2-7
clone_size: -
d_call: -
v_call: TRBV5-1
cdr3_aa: CASSLVGRAYEQYF
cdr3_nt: TGCGCCAGCAGCTTGGTAGGCAGAGCCTACGAGCAGTACTTC

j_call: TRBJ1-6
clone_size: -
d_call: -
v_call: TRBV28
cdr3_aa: CASSPMRRGSPLHF
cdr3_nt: TGTGCCAGCAGCCCTATGAGGCGGGGATCACCCCTCCACTTT

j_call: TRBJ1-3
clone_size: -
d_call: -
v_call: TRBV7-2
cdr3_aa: CASSLVGGERSGNTIYF
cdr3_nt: TGTGCCAGCAGCTTAGTGGGGGGGGAACGCTCTGGAAACACCATATATTTT

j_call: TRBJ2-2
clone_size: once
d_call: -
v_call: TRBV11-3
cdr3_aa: CASSSRDTGELFF
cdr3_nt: TGTGCCAGCAGCTCGAGGGACACCGGGGAGCTGTTTTTT

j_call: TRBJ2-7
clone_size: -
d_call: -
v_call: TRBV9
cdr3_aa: CASSDDYLGNYEQYF
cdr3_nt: TGTGCCAGCAGCGACGACTACCTTGGGAACTACGAGCAGTACTTC

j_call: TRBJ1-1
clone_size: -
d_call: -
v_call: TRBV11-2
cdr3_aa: CASSLVKGHTEAFF
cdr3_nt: TGTGCCAGCAGCTTAGTGAAGGGGCACACTGAAGCTTTCTTT

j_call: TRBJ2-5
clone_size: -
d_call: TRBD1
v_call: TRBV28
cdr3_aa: CASSLQGQGQETQYF
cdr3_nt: TGTGCCAGCAGTTTACAGGGACAGGGCCAAGAGACCCAGTACTTC

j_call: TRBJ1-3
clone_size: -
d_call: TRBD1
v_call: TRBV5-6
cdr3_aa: CASGTGAGNTIYF
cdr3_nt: TGTGCCAGCGGGACAGGGGCTGGAAACACCATATATTTT

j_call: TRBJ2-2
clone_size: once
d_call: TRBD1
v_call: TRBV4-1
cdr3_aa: CASSPGTGNTGELFF
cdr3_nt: TGCGCCAGCAGTCCCGGGACAGGGAACACCGGGGAGCTGTTTTTT

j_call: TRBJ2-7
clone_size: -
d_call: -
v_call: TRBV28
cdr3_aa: CASSSNYEQYF
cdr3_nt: TGTGCCAGCAGTTCCAACTACGAGCAGTACTTC

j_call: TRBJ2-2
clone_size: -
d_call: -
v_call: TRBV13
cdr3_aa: CASSLGFDSTGELFF
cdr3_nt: TGTGCCAGCAGCTTAGGTTTCGACAGCACCGGGGAGCTGTTTTTT

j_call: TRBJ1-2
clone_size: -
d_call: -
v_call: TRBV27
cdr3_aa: CASSIDRNYGYTF
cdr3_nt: TGTGCCAGCAGTATAGACAGGAACTATGGCTACACCTTC

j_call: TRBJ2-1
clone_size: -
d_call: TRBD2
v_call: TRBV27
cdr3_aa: CASSSTSGSPYNEQFF
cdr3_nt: TGTGCCAGCAGTAGCACTAGCGGGAGTCCCTACAATGAGCAGTTCTTC

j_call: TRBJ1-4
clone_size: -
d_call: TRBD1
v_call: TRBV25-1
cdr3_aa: CASSEGQGASEKLFF
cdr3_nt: TGTGCCAGCAGTGAAGGACAGGGGGCGAGTGAAAAACTGTTTTTT

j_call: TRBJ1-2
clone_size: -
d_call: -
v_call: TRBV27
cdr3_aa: CASRPSGDGGYTF
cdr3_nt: TGTGCCAGCAGGCCTTCAGGGGACGGTGGCTACACCTTC

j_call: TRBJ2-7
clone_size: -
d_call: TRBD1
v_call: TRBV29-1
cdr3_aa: CSVPISGTGGYEQYF
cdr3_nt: TGCAGCGTTCCCATCTCCGGGACAGGGGGTTACGAGCAGTACTTC

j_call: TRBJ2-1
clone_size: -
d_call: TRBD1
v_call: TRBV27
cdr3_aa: CASSKRTGGIISGVYNEQFF
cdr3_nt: TGTGCCAGCAGTAAAAGGACAGGGGGCATCATAAGCGGGGTATACAATGAGCAGTTCTTC

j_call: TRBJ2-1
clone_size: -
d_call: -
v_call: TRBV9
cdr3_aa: CASSVDPGNVNEQFF
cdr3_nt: TGTGCCAGCAGCGTAGATCCAGGGAACGTCAATGAGCAGTTCTTC

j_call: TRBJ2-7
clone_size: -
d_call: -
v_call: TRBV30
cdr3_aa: CAGDLTGSEQYF
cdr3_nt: TGTGCCGGGGACCTCACAGGGTCCGAGCAGTACTTC

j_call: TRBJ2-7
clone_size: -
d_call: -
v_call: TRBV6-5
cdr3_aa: CASSYAPNGYEQYF
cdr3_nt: TGTGCCAGCAGTTATGCTCCGAACGGGTACGAGCAGTACTTC

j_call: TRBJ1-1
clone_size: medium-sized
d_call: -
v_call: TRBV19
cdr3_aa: CASSYVGTEAFF
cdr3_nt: TGTGCCAGTAGTTATGTTGGGACTGAAGCTTTCTTT

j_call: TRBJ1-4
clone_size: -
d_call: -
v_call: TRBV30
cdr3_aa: CAWSVVQGAEKLFF
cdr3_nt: TGTGCCTGGAGTGTGGTACAGGGAGCCGAAAAACTGTTTTTT

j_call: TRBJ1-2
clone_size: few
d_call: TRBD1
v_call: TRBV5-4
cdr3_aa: CASSRILGQGTDYGYTF
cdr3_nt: TGTGCCAGCAGCCGCATCTTGGGACAGGGAACGGACTATGGCTACACCTTC

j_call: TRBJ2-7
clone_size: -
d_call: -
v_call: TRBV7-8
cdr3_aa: CASSPTRGIDEQYF
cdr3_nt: TGTGCCAGCAGCCCAACGAGGGGGATCGACGAGCAGTACTTC

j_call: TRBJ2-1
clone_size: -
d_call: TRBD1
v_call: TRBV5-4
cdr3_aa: CASSLTGVGEQFF
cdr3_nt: TGTGCCAGCAGCCTTACAGGGGTGGGAGAGCAGTTCTTC

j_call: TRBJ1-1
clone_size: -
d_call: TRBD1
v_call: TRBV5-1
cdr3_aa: CASSGPGTGSQNTEAFF
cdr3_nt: TGCGCCAGCAGCGGCCCCGGGACAGGGAGTCAGAACACTGAAGCTTTCTTT

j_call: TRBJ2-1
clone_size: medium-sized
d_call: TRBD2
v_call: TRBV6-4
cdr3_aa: CASSEAGGPNEQFF
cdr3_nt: TGTGCCAGCAGTGAAGCGGGGGGGCCCAATGAGCAGTTCTTC

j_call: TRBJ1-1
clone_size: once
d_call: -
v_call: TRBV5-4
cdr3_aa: CASSLDSGNTEAFF
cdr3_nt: TGTGCCAGCAGCTTGGACAGCGGGAACACTGAAGCTTTCTTT

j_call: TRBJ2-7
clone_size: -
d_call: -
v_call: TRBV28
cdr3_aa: CASSFLASSSYEQYF
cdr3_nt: TGTGCCAGCAGTTTTCTAGCGTCGAGCTCCTACGAGCAGTACTTC

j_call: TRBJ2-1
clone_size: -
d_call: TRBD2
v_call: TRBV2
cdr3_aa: CASSVSGSIHNEQFF
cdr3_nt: TGTGCCAGCAGTGTTAGCGGGAGCATCCACAATGAGCAGTTCTTC

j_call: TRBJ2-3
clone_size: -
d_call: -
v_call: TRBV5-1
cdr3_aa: CASRGLGETDTQYF
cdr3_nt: TGCGCCAGCAGAGGTTTGGGGGAAACAGATACGCAGTATTTT

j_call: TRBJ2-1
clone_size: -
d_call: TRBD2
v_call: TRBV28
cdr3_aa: CASSLSRGDEQFF
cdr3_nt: TGTGCCAGCAGTTTATCCCGGGGGGATGAGCAGTTCTTC

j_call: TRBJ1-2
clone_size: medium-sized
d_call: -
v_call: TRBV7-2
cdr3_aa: CASSLQVPGEGYTF
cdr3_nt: TGTGCCAGCAGCTTACAGGTGCCAGGGGAAGGCTACACCTTC

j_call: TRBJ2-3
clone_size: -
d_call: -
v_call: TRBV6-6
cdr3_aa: CATKPPSTDTQYF
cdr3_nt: TGTGCCACCAAGCCGCCTAGCACAGATACGCAGTATTTT

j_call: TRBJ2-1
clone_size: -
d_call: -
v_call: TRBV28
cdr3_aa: CASSFAAVWGDEQFF
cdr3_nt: TGTGCCAGCAGTTTCGCCGCCGTATGGGGGGATGAGCAGTTCTTC

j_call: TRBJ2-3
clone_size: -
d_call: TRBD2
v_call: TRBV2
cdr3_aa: CASIGLAGVGTDTQYF
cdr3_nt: TGTGCCAGCATTGGGCTAGCGGGGGTAGGCACAGATACGCAGTATTTT

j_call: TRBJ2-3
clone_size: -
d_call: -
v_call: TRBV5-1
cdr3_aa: CASSPGTPTDTQYF
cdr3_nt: TGCGCCAGCAGCCCCGGGACCCCTACGGATACGCAGTATTTT

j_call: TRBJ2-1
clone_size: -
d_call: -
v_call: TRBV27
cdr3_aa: CASGGYSYNEQFF
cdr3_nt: TGTGCCAGCGGGGGGTATTCCTACAATGAGCAGTTCTTC

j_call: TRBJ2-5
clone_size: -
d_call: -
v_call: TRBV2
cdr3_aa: CASTPTGGVGETQYF
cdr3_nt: TGTGCCAGCACGCCGACTGGAGGGGTCGGCGAGACCCAGTACTTC

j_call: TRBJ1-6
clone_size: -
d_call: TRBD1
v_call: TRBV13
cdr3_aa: CASSGTGTGELPLHF
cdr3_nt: TGTGCCAGCAGCGGTACCGGGACAGGGGAGTTGCCCCTCCACTTT

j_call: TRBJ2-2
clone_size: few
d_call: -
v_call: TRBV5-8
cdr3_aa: CASNLLNTGELFF
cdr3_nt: TGTGCCAGCAATTTGCTAAACACCGGGGAGCTGTTTTTT

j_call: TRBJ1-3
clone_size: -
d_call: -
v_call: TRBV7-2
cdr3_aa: CASSLFSGNTIYF
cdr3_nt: TGTGCCAGCAGCTTATTCTCTGGAAACACCATATATTTT